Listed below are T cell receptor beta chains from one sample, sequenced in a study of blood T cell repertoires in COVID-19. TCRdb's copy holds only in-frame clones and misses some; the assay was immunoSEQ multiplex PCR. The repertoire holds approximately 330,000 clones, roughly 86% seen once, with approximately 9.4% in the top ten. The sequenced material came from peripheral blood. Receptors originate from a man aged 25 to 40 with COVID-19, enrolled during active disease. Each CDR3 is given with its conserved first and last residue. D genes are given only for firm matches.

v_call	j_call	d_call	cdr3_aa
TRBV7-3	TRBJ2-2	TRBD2	CASSGGTSGSVGTGELFF
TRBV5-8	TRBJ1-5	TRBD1	CASRTDRRSGGNQPQHF
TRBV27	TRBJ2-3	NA	CASSSPTGLRGTDTQYF
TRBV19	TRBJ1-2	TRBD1	CASESEGGEYGYTF
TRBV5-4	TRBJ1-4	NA	CASSSSYATNEKLFF
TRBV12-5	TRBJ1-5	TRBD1	CASGLVPRWDRGLSNQPQHF
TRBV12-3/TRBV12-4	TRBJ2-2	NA	CASSQGTGELFF
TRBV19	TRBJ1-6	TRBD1	CASSITGTGYNSPLHF
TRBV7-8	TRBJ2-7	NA	CASSLEGSGYEQYF
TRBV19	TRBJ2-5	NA	CASSIDEWARTQYF
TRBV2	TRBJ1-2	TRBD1	CASSPTGTTNYGYTF
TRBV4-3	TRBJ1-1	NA	CASSQGPGGGVNTEAFF
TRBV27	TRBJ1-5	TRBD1	CASSPQGTENQPQHF
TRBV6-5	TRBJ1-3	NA	CASSFAMDGTGNTIYF
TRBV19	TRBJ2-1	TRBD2	CASSMWLTSGVNNEQFF
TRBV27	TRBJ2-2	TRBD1	CASSPGQAAGELFF
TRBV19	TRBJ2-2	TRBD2	CASSIGRLAGGPGRNRELFF
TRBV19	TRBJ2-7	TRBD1	CATKGQSYEQYF
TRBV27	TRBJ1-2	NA	CASSRGFYGYTF
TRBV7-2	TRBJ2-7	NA	CASSRVTQGIYEQYF
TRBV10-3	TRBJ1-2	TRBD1	CAISEYKGQGSDYTF
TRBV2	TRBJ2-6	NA	CASFPRTGANVLTF
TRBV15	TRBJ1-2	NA	CATSRDQGPNYGYTF
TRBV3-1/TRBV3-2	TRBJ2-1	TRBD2	CASRAPIAGATYNEQFF
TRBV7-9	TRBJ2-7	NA	CASSLGQGLGEQYF
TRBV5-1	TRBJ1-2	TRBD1	CASSLGQGAGYGYTF
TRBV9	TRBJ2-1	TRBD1	CASSVGQGFGNEQFF
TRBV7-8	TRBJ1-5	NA	CASSPIEQQQPQHF
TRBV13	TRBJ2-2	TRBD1	CASSLSEGAQAGELFF
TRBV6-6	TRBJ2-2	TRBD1	CASLYDRGRNTGELFF
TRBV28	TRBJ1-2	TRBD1	CASRAGTGGPYGYTF
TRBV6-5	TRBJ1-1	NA	CASVRESNTEAFF
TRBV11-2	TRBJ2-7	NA	CASSLDSSYEQYF
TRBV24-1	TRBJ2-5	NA	CATSDPQGWQETQYF
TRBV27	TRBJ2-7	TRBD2	CASSSPGGRSEQYF
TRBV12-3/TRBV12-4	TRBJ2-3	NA	CASSWGLDTQYF
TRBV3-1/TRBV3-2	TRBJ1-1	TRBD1	CASSQEVLRDRGNTEAFF
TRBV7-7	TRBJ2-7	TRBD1	CASSPGTGVWYEQYF
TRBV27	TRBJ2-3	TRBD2	CASSFSAGGLDTQYF
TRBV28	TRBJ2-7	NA	CASTHGRSPYEQYF
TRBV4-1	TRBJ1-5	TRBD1	CASSQSTGVSNQPQHF
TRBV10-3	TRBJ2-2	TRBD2	CAARPGTSGNTGELFF
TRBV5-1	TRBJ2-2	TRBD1	CASSLTGVTGELFF
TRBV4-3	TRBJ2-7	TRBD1	CASSQGQGWAYEQYF
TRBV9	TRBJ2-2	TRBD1	CASSAKQGALTGELFF
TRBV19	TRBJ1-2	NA	CASSPTLGPYGYTF
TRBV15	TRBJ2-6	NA	CATSRLGVHSGANVLTF
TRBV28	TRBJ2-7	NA	CASSYRRGGSSYEQYF
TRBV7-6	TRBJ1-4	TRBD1	CASSSGQGGEKLFF
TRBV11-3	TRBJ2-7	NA	CASSHDRLSDEQYF
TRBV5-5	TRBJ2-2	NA	CASSLAPNTGELFF
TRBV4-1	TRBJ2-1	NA	CASRREIALPYNEQFF
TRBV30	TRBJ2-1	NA	CAWSVQFRNEQFF
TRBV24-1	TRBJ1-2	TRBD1	CATSDLDRVYGYTF